The T cell receptor (beta chain) under discussion was sequenced for a study of blood T cell repertoires in COVID-19. Original handling: Cell counts per sample came from amplifying reference gene primers. Some clones are missing from TCRdb's copy, which holds only in-frame ones; the method was immunoSEQ multiplex PCR. V and J calls and clone size are those listed in that table; D and trimming were worked out from the DNA. The sample consists of about 200,000 clones, approximately 80% of them appearing once. This CDR3 has 15 residues. CDR1 and CDR2 (germline): MDHEN, SYDVKM. V shed 6 bases and J 7 bases; nucleotides not matched to a gene: 7.

Sequencing used peripheral blood. The chain combines TRBV28 with TRBJ1-5; 12 nucleotides align to TRBD1. This TCR came from a human donor in a cohort sampled during active COVID-19. CDR3 in amino acids: CASRPGTGGWQPQHF. CDR3 DNA: TGTGCCAGCAGGCCCGGGACAGGGGGCTGGCAGCCCCAGCATTTT.